A selection of T cell receptor beta chains follows, all from one sample in a study of PD-L1 blockade in urothelial cancer. Generated by immunoSEQ multiplex PCR, the TCRdb table keeps only in-frame clones and is missing some. The sample contains tens of thousands of clones, 86% of which appear only once. The sequences come from PBMCs, collected around atezolizumab (anti-PD-L1) treatment. The source is a man between 60 and 70 years old with urothelial cancer. Each CDR3 is given with its conserved first and last residue.

TRBJ2-5 TRBV7-2 14 CASRLAGGAETQYF
TRBJ2-3 TRBV7-3 14 CASSASGGGDTQYF
TRBJ1-2 TRBV2 13 CASRDYRGGGYTF
TRBJ2-7 TRBV28 15 CASSGVRTRSYEQYF
TRBJ2-4 TRBV7-9 15 CASSHPGTAQNIQYF
TRBJ2-3 TRBV5-6 15 CASTRAGTGTDTQYF
TRBJ2-1 TRBV29-1 12 CSVVPRGDEQFF
TRBJ1-3 TRBV5-1 13 CASSPLSGNTIYF
TRBJ2-1 TRBV27 13 CASSLERGAEQFF
TRBJ1-2 TRBV5-5 14 CASSFQITNSGYTF
TRBJ1-1 TRBV6-5 15 CASRFPGQGTTEAFF